Sequencing of this T cell receptor (beta chain) was carried out in a study of CD8 T cells in Susac syndrome. The study's findings and limits: It was acknowledged in the study that the number of individuals who were included in its TCR sequencing and HLA analysis was relatively small.

Notes on this clonotype: What it binds is unknown.

CD8+ and CD4+ T cells circulating in blood were sequenced for TCR beta. It was negative isolation that provided the CD8+ and CD4+ T cells, whereas TEMRA cells were enriched by FACS. Unmatched junction bases numbered 7, after V lost 4 bases and J lost 5 bases. Germline assignment: CDR1 KGHSY and CDR2 FQNENV. CDR3 length equals 14 residues. After extraction with the RNeasy kit, roughly 0.45 to 1 ug of the RNA was reverse transcribed using random hexamers. A multiplex approach, immunoSEQ multiplex PCR, amplified TCR beta CDR3 across 54 Vbeta and 13 Jbeta. TCRdb re-called the immunoSEQ multiplex PCR reads through MiXCR, storing one row per CDR3 protein. The sample carries some 110,000 distinct CDR3 sequences, around 94% recorded once.

This TCR was sampled from a human donor with multiple sclerosis. The gene calls are TRBV16 and TRBJ2-7; 8 bases are shared with TRBD2. The specimen sequenced was CD4+ T cells from PBMCs. CDR3 nucleotides: TGTGCCAGCAGCCTACGGGGGGGCCGGAACGAGCAGTACTTC. It translates to CASSLRGGRNEQYF. Full variable domain (remainder filled in from reference TRBV16 and TRBJ2-7): GEEVAQTPKHLVRGEGQKAKLYCAPIKGHSYVFWYQQVLKNEFKFLISFQNENVFDETGMPKERFSAKCLPNSPCSLEIQATKLEDSAVYFCASSLRGGRNEQYFGPGTRLTVT.